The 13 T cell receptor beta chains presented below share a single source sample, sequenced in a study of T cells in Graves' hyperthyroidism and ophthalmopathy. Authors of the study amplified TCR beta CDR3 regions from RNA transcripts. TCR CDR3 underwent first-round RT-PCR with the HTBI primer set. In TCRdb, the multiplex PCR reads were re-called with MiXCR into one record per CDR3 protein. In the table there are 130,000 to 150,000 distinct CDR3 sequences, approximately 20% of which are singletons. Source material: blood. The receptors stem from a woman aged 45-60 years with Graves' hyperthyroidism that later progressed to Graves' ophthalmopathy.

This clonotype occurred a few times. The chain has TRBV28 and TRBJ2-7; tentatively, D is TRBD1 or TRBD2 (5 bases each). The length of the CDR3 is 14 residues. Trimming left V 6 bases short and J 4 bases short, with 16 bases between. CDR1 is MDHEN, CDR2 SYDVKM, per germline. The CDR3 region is CASRESGTLYEQYF. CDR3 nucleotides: TGTGCCAGCAGGGAGTCCGGGACCTTATACGAGCAGTACTTC.

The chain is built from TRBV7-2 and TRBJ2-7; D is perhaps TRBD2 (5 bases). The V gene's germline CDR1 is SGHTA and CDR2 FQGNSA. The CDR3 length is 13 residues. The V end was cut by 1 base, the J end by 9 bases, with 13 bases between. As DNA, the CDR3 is TGTGCCAGCAGCTTAGGTAGAAGGGAGCGGCAGTACTTC. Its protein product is CASSLGRRERQYF. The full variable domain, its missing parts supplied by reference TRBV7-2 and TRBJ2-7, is GAGVSQSPSNKVTEKGKDVELRCDPISGHTALYWYRQSLGQGLEFLIYFQGNSAPDKSGLPSDRFSAERTGGSVSTLTIQRTQQEDSAVYLCASSLGRRERQYFGPGTRLTVT.

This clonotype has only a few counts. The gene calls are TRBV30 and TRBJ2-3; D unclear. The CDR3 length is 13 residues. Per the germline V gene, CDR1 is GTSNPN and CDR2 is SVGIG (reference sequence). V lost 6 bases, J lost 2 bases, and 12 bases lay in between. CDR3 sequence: CACSHVLTDTQYF. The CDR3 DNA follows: TGTGCCTGTTCACACGTACTCACAGATACGCAGTATTTT. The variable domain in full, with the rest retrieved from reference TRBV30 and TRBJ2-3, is SQTIHQWPATLVQPVGSPLSLECTVEGTSNPNLYWYRQAAGRGLQLLFYSVGIGQISSEVPQNLSASRPQDRQFILSSKKLLLSDSGFYLCACSHVLTDTQYFGPGTRLTVL.

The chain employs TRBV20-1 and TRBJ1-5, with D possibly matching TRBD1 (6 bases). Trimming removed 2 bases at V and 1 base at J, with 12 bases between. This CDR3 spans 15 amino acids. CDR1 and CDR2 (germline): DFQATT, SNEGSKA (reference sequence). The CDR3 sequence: CSARRSTGSNQPQHF. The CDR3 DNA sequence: TGCAGTGCTAGAAGGTCTACAGGGAGCAATCAGCCCCAGCATTTT.

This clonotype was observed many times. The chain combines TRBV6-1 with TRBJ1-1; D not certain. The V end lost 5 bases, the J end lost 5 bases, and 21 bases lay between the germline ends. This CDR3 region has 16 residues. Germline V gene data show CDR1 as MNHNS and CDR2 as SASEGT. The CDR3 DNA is TGTGCCAGCAGTTACCGGAGCGCGGGGTACGAGACTGAAGCTTTCTTT. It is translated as CASSYRSAGYETEAFF.

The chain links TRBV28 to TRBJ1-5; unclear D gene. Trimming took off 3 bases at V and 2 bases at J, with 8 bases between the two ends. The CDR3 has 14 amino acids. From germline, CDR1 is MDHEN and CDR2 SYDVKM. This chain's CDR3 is CASSLEAGNQPQHF. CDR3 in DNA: TGTGCCAGCAGTTTGGAGGCCGGCAATCAGCCCCAGCATTTT.

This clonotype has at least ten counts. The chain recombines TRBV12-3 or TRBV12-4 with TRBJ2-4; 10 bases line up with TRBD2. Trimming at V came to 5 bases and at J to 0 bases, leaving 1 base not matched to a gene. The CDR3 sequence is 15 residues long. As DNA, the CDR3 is TGTGCCAGCAGTACTAGCGGGATAGCCAAAAACATTCAGTACTTC. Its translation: CASSTSGIAKNIQYF.

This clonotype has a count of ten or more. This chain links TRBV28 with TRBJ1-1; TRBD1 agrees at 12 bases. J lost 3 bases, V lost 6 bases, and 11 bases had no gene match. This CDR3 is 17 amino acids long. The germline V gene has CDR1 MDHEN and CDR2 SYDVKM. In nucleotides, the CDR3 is TGTGCCAGCAGCCCAGGTGGGACAGGGGGCGCTTACACTGAAGCTTTCTTT. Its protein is CASSPGGTGGAYTEAFF.

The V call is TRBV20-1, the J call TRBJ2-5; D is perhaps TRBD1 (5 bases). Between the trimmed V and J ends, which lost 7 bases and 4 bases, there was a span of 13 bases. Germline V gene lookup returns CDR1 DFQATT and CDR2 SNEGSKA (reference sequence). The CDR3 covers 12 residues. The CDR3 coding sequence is TGCAGTGGGGATCAGGGTCGAGAGACCCAGTACTTC. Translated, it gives CSGDQGRETQYF.

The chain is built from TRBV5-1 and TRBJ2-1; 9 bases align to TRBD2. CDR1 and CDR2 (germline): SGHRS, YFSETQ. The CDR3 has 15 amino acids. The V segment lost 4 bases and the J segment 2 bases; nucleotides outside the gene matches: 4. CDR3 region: CASSLIAGAYNEQFF. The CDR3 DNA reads TGCGCCAGCAGCCTTATAGCGGGGGCCTACAATGAGCAGTTCTTC.

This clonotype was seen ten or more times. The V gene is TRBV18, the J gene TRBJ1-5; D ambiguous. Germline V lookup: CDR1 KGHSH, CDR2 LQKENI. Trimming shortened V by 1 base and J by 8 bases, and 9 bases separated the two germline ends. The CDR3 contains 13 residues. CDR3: CASSPQNSEPQHF. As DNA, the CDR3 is TGTGCCAGCTCACCACAGAATTCAGAGCCCCAGCATTTT.

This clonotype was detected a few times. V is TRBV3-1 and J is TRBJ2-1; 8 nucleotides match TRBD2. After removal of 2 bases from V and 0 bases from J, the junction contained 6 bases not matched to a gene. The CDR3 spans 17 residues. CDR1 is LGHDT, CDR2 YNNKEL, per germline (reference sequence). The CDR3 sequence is CASSQNGAGGSYNEQFF. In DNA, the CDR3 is TGTGCCAGCAGCCAAAATGGGGCGGGAGGCTCCTACAATGAGCAGTTCTTC.

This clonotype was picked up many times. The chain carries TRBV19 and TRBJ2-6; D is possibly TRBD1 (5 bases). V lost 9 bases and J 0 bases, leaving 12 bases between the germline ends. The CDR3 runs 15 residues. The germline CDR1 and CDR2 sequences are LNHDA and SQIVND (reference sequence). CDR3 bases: TGTGCCAGCTCCCCAGGGTCCTCTGGGGCCAACGTCCTGACTTTC. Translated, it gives CASSPGSSGANVLTF.